Given below is one T cell receptor beta chain in context. The record originates from a study of cytomegalovirus exposure and HLA in healthy donors. Trimming cost V 3 bases and J 2 bases; bases outside gene matches: 4. The CDR3 loop spans 17 amino acids. The germline V gene encodes CDR1 LNHNV and CDR2 YYDKDF (reference sequence). 13 Jbeta primers and 60 Vbeta primers were used for the PCR. Some clones are missing from TCRdb's copy, which holds only in-frame ones; the method was immunoSEQ multiplex PCR. The data show about 78,000 clones, with approximately 88% seen just once and 2.4% held by the top ten.

The chain links TRBV15 to TRBJ2-6, with 10 nucleotides matching TRBD2. The clonotype originates from a woman aged 45-60 years in good health and CMV-seronegative. Sequencing input: PBMCs. CDR3 nucleotide sequence: TGTGCCACCAGCAGTGGGCTAGCGGGAGCTGGGGCCAACGTCCTGACTTTC. Protein sequence: CATSSGLAGAGANVLTF.